This T cell receptor (beta chain) was found in a study of T cell responses to AZD1222 COVID-19 vaccine (dated by TCRdb to about 2021). Some background on the complete study: Because spike-specific TCR depth and breadth did not differ between the two schedules, AZD1222 recipients who got a second dose at roughly 4 weeks were pooled with those who got a second dose at roughly 12 weeks. A total of 233 trial participants underwent TCR sequencing, of whom 207 had received two doses of AZD1222 and 26 had received two doses of the MenACWY control vaccine. Trial participants were enrolled by age into 18-55, 56-69 and 70-plus year subgroups, with approximately 150, 30 and 60 TCR-sequenced participants respectively. Overall study results and their limits: Nearly half of unique spike-specific TCRs reportedly recognized epitopes outside regions mutated in the B.1.351 and B.1.1.7 variants. Only five or six AZD1222 recipients were SARS-CoV-2 seropositive at baseline, limiting conclusions about previously exposed vaccinees. CD4 TCRs associated with the vaccine covered the entire spike protein, and the dominant responses were in regions 160-218 and 743-854. No day 14 peak-response samples were available, so repertoires were characterized only after the peak T cell response. After two AZD1222 doses, both the breadth and the depth of spike-specific TCRs were significantly higher than at day 0 and than in MenACWY recipients. Participants were mostly white British and included more females than males, and it was suggested by the authors that clonal diversity may have been underestimated. In the small 56-69-year group, the increase in depth fell short of significance, most likely because of low power.

There are 17 amino acids in the CDR3, from cysteine to phenylalanine inclusive. Here the CDR3 DNA is all that survives: 51 bases in frame from base 1. The V end gives up 1 base and the J end 0 bases, leaving 5 bases in the junction not matched to a gene. Via the germline V gene, CDR1 is SGHDN and CDR2 FVKESK. The sample's time point label, in plain terms: baseline before first vaccination. Vaccinee samples came from UK trials COV001 and COV002, including a single-blind randomized controlled phase 2/3 trial of AZD1222 (ChAdOx1 nCoV-19) in healthy adults. Trial participant PBMC samples were collected at day 0 and day 28 after the second dose for TCRbeta chain sequencing. The CDR3 regions of human TCRbeta chains were subjected to immunosequencing. As for how the authors treated the data: Repertoire TCRs were matched against a reference library of SARS-CoV-2-specific TCRs generated with the MIRA antigen-specificity platform. Breadth was defined as the fraction of unique TCRs that were SARS-CoV-2-associated, and depth was defined as the fraction of total T cells that were SARS-CoV-2-associated. Using the MIRA data, each spike-specific TCR was assigned both to the spike region to which the TCR was reactive and to a CD4 or CD8 class. Log10-transformed breadth and depth values were compared by one-way ANOVA with Sidak's multiple comparisons tests. This is the immuneACCESS table as TCRdb keeps it, with only in-frame sequences that have V and J called. A part of the clones is gone; compared with another copy, unresolved V genes explain less than half, and the rest is unexplained. The V and J calls and clone size were taken over from that table, and D and trimming were inferred from the DNA. The table for this sample lists under 200,000 clones; roughly 90% of them were counted only once. 1.5% to 2% of the sample is in the top ten clones.

To note about this clone: This receptor's antigen is unknown. The sample holds no much larger clone one base away, and base qualities are not on file.

The sequences come from peripheral blood, collected on day 0 of AZD1222 vaccination. The V and J segments used are TRBV14 and TRBJ1-4; 7 central nucleotides agree with TRBD1. The clonotype was recovered from an adult in good health. CDR3 sequence: CASSQGTGMATNEKLFF. The sequenced DNA is TGTGCCAGCAGCCAAGGGACAGGTATGGCAACTAATGAAAAACTGTTTTTT.